In its sample, the clone carrying this T cell receptor beta chain was seen many times. The TCRbeta library was prepared with unique molecular identifiers. Via MiXCR, TCRdb re-called the PCR reads, giving one row per CDR3 protein. Of 150,000 to 200,000 distinct CDR3 sequences listed, approximately 14% are singletons. The data were obtained in a study of T-cell reconstitution after alpha-beta-depleted transplantation in children. The length of the CDR3 is 16 residues. Trimming left V 6 bases short and J 2 bases short, with 20 bases between. Per the germline V gene, CDR1 is SGHRS and CDR2 is YFSETQ. This receptor was obtained from a human donor who donated a stem cell graft to a child with acute lymphoblastic leukemia. The chain links TRBV5-1 to TRBJ1-1, with D possibly TRBD1 on 6 matching bases. The source material was PBMCs from the stem cell graft donor, sampled from the stem cell graft. In DNA, the CDR3 is TGCGCCAGCAAATCGGGGGCGCTCCCTATAAACACTGAAGCTTTCTTT. Its protein is CASKSGALPINTEAFF.